The 5 T cell receptor beta chains below come from one sample, sequenced in a study of cytomegalovirus exposure and HLA in healthy donors. This table comes from immunoSEQ multiplex PCR, and its TCRdb copy is limited to in-frame clones, with some not included. The table records about 140,000 clones, about 83% of them present only once. Material: PBMCs. These receptors all come from a woman aged 25 to 39 in good health and CMV-seronegative.

This chain uses TRBV28 with TRBJ2-4; no firm D call. Germline V lookup: CDR1 MDHEN, CDR2 SYDVKM. The ends were cut back, 6 bases at V and 4 bases at J, with 4 bases in the middle. CDR3 length: 11 residues. Written as DNA, the CDR3 is TGTGCCAGCAGCCCTAAAAACATTCAGTACTTC. Protein product: CASSPKNIQYF.

The chain recombines TRBV5-6 with TRBJ1-1; the D gene is possibly TRBD1 (5 bases). Germline V gene lookup returns CDR1 SGHDT and CDR2 YYEEEE. The CDR3 loop spans 14 amino acids. The V and J ends lost 2 bases and 3 bases respectively, with 11 bases between them. In DNA, the CDR3 is TGTGCCAGCAGCTTAGGGGTAGGGTACACTGAAGCTTTCTTT. Translated: CASSLGVGYTEAFF.

The chain has TRBV5-1 and TRBJ1-5; tentative D call: TRBD1 (5 bases). V dropped 0 bases and J dropped 1 base, with 8 bases sitting between them. The CDR3 is made up of 15 amino acids. Germline V gene data show CDR1 as SGHRS and CDR2 as YFSETQ. CDR3 bases: TGCGCCAGCAGCTTGGAGGCAGGGAGCAATCAGCCCCAGCATTTT. It translates to CASSLEAGSNQPQHF.

The V call is TRBV18, the J call TRBJ2-7; D remains ambiguous. Trimming took 3 bases from V and 0 from J, leaving 9 bases between them. This CDR3 is 14 amino acids long. Germline CDR1 KGHSH, CDR2 LQKENI. CDR3 DNA: TGTGCCAGCTCACCTGTCGGAGTCTCCTACGAGCAGTACTTC. Its translation is CASSPVGVSYEQYF.

This rearrangement joins TRBV19 to TRBJ1-1; a possible D gene is TRBD1 (5 bases). CDR1 is LNHDA and CDR2 is SQIVND in the germline V gene (reference sequence). CDR3 length: 13 amino acids. V was shortened by 7 bases and J by 3 bases, with 12 bases between the two germline ends. The CDR3 region is CASTRVGDTEAFF. The CDR3 nucleotides read TGTGCCAGTACCAGGGTTGGCGACACTGAAGCTTTCTTT. The complete variable domain, with remaining parts taken from reference TRBV19 and TRBJ1-1, reads DGGITQSPKYLFRKEGQNVTLSCEQNLNHDAMYWYRQDPGQGLRLIYYSQIVNDFQKGDIAEGYSVSREKKESFPLTVTSAQKNPTAFYLCASTRVGDTEAFFGQGTRLTVV.